This T cell receptor (beta chain) is drawn from a study of patients and donors after allogeneic stem cell transplantation. This clonotype was detected only a few times. The junction shows a germline mismatch at one end, possibly a read error. The CDR3 loop spans 16 amino acids. CDR1 and CDR2 (germline): MNHEY, SVGAGI. TCRdb processed the RT-PCR reads anew with MiXCR; each CDR3 protein has one entry. The sample records about 960,000 distinct CDR3 sequences, about 20% being singletons. The sequence was collected from a human donor who was either an allogeneic HSCT recipient or a stem cell or donor lymphocyte infusion donor (not recorded which). It is not recorded whose cells these are; they may come from a transplant donor. What was sequenced was blood, either unsorted or a sorted T cell fraction (not recorded which). V gene TRBV6-5 combines with J gene TRBJ2-7, with TRBD1 matching over 7 bases. The CDR3 sequence: CASSYSMEGGSHEQYF. CDR3 DNA: TGTGCCAGCAGTTACTCGATGGAAGGGGGCTCCCACGAGCAGTACTTC.